The sequence of this T cell receptor (beta chain) was determined in a study of molecular identifiers for immune sequencing clone quantification. MiXCR was run by TCRdb on the PCR reads, yielding one entry per CDR3 protein. This table has around 480,000 distinct CDR3 sequences, over 20% appearing once. The CDR3 sequence is 16 residues long. Germline V gene lookup returns CDR1 LGHNA and CDR2 YSLEER. V trimming: 0 bases; J trimming: 5 bases; junction bases outside the gene matches: 6. General study findings and limits: Among about a million naive cells, as was reported, spiked Jurkat TCR RNA from one cell was detectable.

As regards this clonotype: Its specificity is unknown.

Sequencing input: naive CD8+ T cells from blood, with Jurkat cell RNA spiked in. Documented subset: FACS-sorted CD8+CD4-CCR7+CD45RA+ naive T cells. This TCR came from a human donor in good health. Some libraries in this study had Jurkat cell RNA spiked in. This chain uses TRBV4-3 with TRBJ2-1, with 8 bases fitting TRBD2. CDR3 sequence: CASSQDLTSGNNEQFF. Here the CDR3 DNA reads TGCGCCAGCAGCCAAGATCTAACTAGCGGTAACAATGAGCAGTTCTTC.